This TCR beta chain is from a study of STAT5B mutations in CD4+ large granular lymphocyte leukemia (dated by TCRdb to the early 2020s). For context, the study as a whole: Among healthy controls, the CDR3 'QG' motif was associated with a particular HLA allele. The study compared the TCRbeta repertoires of patients with CD4+ T-cell large granular lymphocyte leukemia against those of healthy blood donors. The purity of purified fractions was confirmed by flow cytometry on FACSCanto II or FACSVerse to exceed 95% among lymphocytes. Here is what the overall study found, with its caveats: Compared with healthy CD4+ repertoires, CD4-sorted patient repertoires appeared more clonal, and this difference remained even after the putative leukemic clones were removed. Enrichment of TRBV06-family usage was observed among the top patient clones (8/27) relative to healthy controls (2/35). Each patient's main leukemic clonotypes were private, but around 27% of these clonotypes showed up at low frequency in the non-leukemic repertoires of other patients. Data were not HLA-matched; higher clonality in CD4+ versus CD8+ T-LGLL could reflect the relatively small sample size.

The healthy controls were over 30 blood donors, and the buffy coats of these donors were supplied by the Finnish Red Cross blood service. All TCR-sequenced material derived from peripheral blood: patient blood samples and healthy donor buffy coats. Ficoll-Hypaque gradient centrifugation was used to isolate peripheral blood mononuclear cells. Magnetic purification was used to isolate CD4+ cells from the buffy coats of the healthy controls. The Gentra Puregene Cell and Tissue kit was used for genomic DNA extraction, and quantification was performed on a Qubit 2.0 fluorometer. TCRbeta rearrangements were sequenced from genomic DNA using the immunoSEQ assay at survey resolution. In the paper's pipeline: In the TCR sequencing data, the lowest productive clonotype frequency that could be detected was 2.59 x 10-5. Only productive TCRbeta rearrangements, defined as complete and in-frame sequences, were included in the analyses. The clonality of each sample was calculated as Simpson clonality in the immunoSEQ Analyzer version 3.0. Clones were categorized by frequency as very rare, small, medium, large (1-20%) or hyperexpanded (>20%). Generation probabilities were estimated with OLGA 1.2.3, V-gene circos plots were generated with VDJtools, specificities were searched for in VDJdb, and CDR3 motifs were identified with GLIPH. TCRdb's version of the immuneACCESS table is confined to in-frame rearrangements and falls short of the full clone set. An unresolved V gene accounts for under half of the shortfall where checked; the remainder is of unknown origin. V, J and clone size are those of that table, while D and trimming were read from the DNA. Counted in this sample were 20,000 to 25,000 clones; roughly 70% of them appeared once. The ten largest account for about 0.6% of the sample.

Regarding this clone: Its antigen has not been determined. The sample holds no much larger clone one base away, and base qualities are not on file.

The CDR1 and CDR2 encoded by the germline V gene are MDHEN and SYDVKM. The CDR3 has 16 amino acids, counting the end cysteine and phenylalanine. The entry retains the CDR3 DNA only, 48 bases that are in frame from base 1. V and J are truncated by 5 bases and 0 bases respectively, leaving an intervening sequence of 14 bases. Material for sequencing was CD4+ T cells from blood buffy coats. The sequence links TRBV28 to TRBJ1-5, with the D gene uncertain. This receptor was taken from a human donor in good health. CDR3 region: CASSKGLQYSNQPQHF. Read as DNA, the sequence is TGTGCCAGCAGTAAAGGACTCCAATATAGCAATCAGCCCCAGCATTTT. Reference TRBV28 and TRBJ1-5 proteins supply the regions before and after the CDR3; the full variable domain is: DVKVTQSSRYLVKRTGEKVFLECVQDMDHENMFWYRQDPGLGLRLIYFSYDVKMKEKGDIPEGYSVSREKKERFSLILESASTNQTSMYLCASSKGLQYSNQPQHFGDGTRLSIL.